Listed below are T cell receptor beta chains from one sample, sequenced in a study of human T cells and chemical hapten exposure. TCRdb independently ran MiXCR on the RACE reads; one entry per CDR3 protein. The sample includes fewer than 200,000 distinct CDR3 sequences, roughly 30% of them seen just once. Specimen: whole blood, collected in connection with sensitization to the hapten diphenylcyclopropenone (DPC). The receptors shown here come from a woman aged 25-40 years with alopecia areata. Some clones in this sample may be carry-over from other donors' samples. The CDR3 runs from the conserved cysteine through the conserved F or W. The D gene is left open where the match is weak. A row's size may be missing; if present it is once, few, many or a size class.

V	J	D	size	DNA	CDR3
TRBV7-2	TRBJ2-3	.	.	TGTGCCAGCAGTCGGATGTCCGTAGGGAATATGGATACGCAGTATTTT	CASSRMSVGNMDTQYF
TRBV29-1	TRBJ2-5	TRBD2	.	TGCAGCGTTGGGCCTAGCGGGAGAGAGACCCAGTACTTC	CSVGPSGRETQYF
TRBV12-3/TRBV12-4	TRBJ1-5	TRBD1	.	TGTGCCAGCAGTTTAGGCCAGGGACAGCTTAGGCATTTT	CASSLGQGQLRHF
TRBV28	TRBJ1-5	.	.	TGTGCCAGCAGTTTTTCGTTGGCGGGGAGCAATCAGCCCCAGCATTTT	CASSFSLAGSNQPQHF
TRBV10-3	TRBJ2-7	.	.	TGTGCCATCAGTGAGCGGGCGGACGCCGACGAGCAGTACTTC	CAISERADADEQYF
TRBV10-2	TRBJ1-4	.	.	TGCGCCAGTTCGGGGGGCCTACATGAAAAACTGTTTTTT	CASSGGLHEKLFF
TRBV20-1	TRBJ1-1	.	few	TGCAGTGCTACGAGTTGGGGCACTGAAGCTTTCTTT	CSATSWGTEAFF
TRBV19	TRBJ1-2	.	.	TGTGCCAGTAGAGAACAGTCTAACTATGGCTACACCTTC	CASREQSNYGYTF
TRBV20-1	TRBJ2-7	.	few	TGCAGTGCGACCGGGACTCCTAAGGAGCAGTACTTC	CSATGTPKEQYF
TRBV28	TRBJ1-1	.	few	TGTGCCAGCAGTTTAATACAGGGCACTGAAGCTTTCTTT	CASSLIQGTEAFF
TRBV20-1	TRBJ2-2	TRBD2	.	TGCAGTGCCCAGCGGGGGGGCCGATCCGGGGAGCTGTTTTTT	CSAQRGGRSGELFF
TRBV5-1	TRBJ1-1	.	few	TGCGCCAGCAGCTTGGTTCCGGGGAACACTGAAGCTTTCTTT	CASSLVPGNTEAFF
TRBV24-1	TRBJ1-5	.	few	TGTGCCACCTCCGGGAGGGGAGCCCAGCCCCAGCATTTT	CATSGRGAQPQHF
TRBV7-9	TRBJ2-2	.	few	TGTGCCAGCAGCTCCACTACCGGCGGCAGGGAGCTGTTTTTT	CASSSTTGGRELFF
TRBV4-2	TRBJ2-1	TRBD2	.	TGTGCCAGCAGCCAGACTAGCGCCAGCTCCTACAATGAGCAGTTCTTC	CASSQTSASSYNEQFF
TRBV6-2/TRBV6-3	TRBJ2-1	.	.	TGTGCCAGCAGACGACAAGGGGGAGGGGGCTCCTACAATGAGCAGTTCTTC	CASRRQGGGGSYNEQFF
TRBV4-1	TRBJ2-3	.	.	TGCGCCAGCAGCCAAGTGTTACCTGCGGATACGCAGTATTTT	CASSQVLPADTQYF
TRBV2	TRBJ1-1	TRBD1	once	TGTGCCAGCAGTGTAATTGAAGGACAGGGTGAAGCTTTCTTT	CASSVIEGQGEAFF
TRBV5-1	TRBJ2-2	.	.	TGCGCCAGCAGCCCCAAGGGACGGACCTCCAACACCGGGGAGCTGTTTTTT	CASSPKGRTSNTGELFF
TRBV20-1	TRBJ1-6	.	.	TGCAGTGCTAGACCAAGGACCCTGTCACCCCTCCACTTT	CSARPRTLSPLHF
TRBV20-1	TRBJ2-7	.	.	TGCAGTGCTAGAGATGCCGGGACCTACGAGCAGTACTTC	CSARDAGTYEQYF
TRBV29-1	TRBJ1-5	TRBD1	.	TGCAGCGTTGGACAGGGGGCTGATCAGCCCCAGCATTTT	CSVGQGADQPQHF
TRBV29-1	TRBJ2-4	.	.	TGCAGCGTTGAAGTCGTCGGGGACGCAAAAAACATTCAGTACTTC	CSVEVVGDAKNIQYF
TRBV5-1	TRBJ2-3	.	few	TGCGCCAGCAGCCCCGGAGGGTCCAACACAGATACGCAGTATTTT	CASSPGGSNTDTQYF
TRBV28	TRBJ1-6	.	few	TGTGCCAGCAGTTTACCCGGGTCCGGGAATTCACCCCTCCACTTT	CASSLPGSGNSPLHF
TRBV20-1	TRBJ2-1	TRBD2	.	TGCAGTGCTAGAGAACCTAGCGGGGTCTCCTACAATGAGCAGTTCTTC	CSAREPSGVSYNEQFF
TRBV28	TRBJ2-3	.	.	TGTGCCCTCGGACGGACCACAGATACGCAGTATTTT	CALGRTTDTQYF
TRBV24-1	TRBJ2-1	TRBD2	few	TGTGCCACCAGCCATAGCGGGACCCGCAATGAGCAGTTCTTC	CATSHSGTRNEQFF
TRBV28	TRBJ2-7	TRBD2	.	TGTGCCAGCAGTTCCACTAGCGCCGTCTACGAGCAGTACTTC	CASSSTSAVYEQYF
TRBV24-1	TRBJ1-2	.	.	TGTGCCACCAGTGAGTCAGGGTTCTCTGGCTACACCTTC	CATSESGFSGYTF
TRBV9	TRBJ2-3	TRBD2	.	TGTGCCAGCAGCGTTAGCGGGAGTTCAGATACGCAGTATTTT	CASSVSGSSDTQYF
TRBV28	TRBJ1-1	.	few	TGTGCCACCTCGGGTGCAGAAGCTTTCTTT	CATSGAEAFF
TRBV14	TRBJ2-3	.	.	TGTGCCAGCAGCCAGTGGCAGGGGACAGATACGCAGTATTTT	CASSQWQGTDTQYF
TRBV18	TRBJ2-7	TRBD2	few	TGTGCCAGCTCACAGGGAGGGAACGAGCAGTACTTC	CASSQGGNEQYF
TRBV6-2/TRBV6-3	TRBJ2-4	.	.	TGTGCCAGCAGTTACCCCGGGACTTTAGCCAAAAACATTCAGTACTTC	CASSYPGTLAKNIQYF
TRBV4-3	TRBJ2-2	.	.	TGCGCCAGCAGCCAAGAATCCCTTTCCAACGGGGAGCTGTTTTTT	CASSQESLSNGELFF
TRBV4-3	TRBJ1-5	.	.	TGTGCCAGCAGCCAAGAAGGTTGGGGGGGTCAGCCCCAGCATTTT	CASSQEGWGGQPQHF
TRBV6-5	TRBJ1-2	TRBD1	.	TGTGCCAGCCGACAGGGAGTCTATGGCTACACCTTC	CASRQGVYGYTF
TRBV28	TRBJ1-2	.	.	TGTGCCAGCAGTTTAGCCGCCCCGGACGGCTACACCTTC	CASSLAAPDGYTF
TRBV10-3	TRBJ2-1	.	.	TGTGCCATCAGTGATACTAGCCGCCGCTACAATGAGCAGTTCTTC	CAISDTSRRYNEQFF
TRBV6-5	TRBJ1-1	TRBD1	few	TGTGCCAGCACTGACCCACAGGGGGGCACTGAAGCTTTCTTT	CASTDPQGGTEAFF
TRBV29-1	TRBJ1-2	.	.	TGCAGCGTTAATATAATACCGGGATGGGTCTCCGATGGCTACACCTTC	CSVNIIPGWVSDGYTF
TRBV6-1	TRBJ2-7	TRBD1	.	TGTGCCAGCAGCGATGGGACAGGGGGCGAGCAGTACTTC	CASSDGTGGEQYF
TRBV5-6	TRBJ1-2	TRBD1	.	TGTGCCAGCAGGACAACAGGGGGCCGCTATGGCTACACCTTC	CASRTTGGRYGYTF
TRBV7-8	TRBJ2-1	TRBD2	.	TGTGCCAGCAGCTTCGGACTAGCGGATTACAATGAGCAGTTCTTC	CASSFGLADYNEQFF
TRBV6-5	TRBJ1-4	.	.	TGTGCCAGCAGTAGGGGCCCCGCTAATGAAAAACTGTTTTTT	CASSRGPANEKLFF
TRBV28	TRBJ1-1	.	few	TGTGCCAGCAGGACCCAGGGGTTGAACACTGAAGCTTTCTTT	CASRTQGLNTEAFF
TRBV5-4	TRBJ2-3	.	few	TGTGCCAGCAGCTTGGCCTACCCGGCAGATACGCAGTATTTT	CASSLAYPADTQYF
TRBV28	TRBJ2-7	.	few	TGTGCCAGCAGTTTTGGCCGGAGATCCTCCTACGAGCAGTACTTC	CASSFGRRSSYEQYF
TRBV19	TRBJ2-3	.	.	TGTGCCAGTAGTATGGCCCTACGACGCACAGATACGCAGTATTTT	CASSMALRRTDTQYF
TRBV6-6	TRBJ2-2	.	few	TGTGCCAGCAGTTACCGTTATGGGGAGCTGTTTTTT	CASSYRYGELFF
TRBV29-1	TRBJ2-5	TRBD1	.	TGCAGCGGGACAGGGCCCCCAGAGACCCAGTACTTC	CSGTGPPETQYF
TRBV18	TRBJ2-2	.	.	TGTGCCAGCTCACCACCTCAGGGCACCGGGGAGCTGTTTTTT	CASSPPQGTGELFF
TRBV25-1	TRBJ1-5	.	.	TGTGCCAGCAGTGAATCTGGAGGGAAGAATCAGCCCCAGCATTTT	CASSESGGKNQPQHF
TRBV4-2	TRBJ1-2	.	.	TGTGCCAGCAGCCAAGATTGGACTTCCCGACGTGGCTACACCTTC	CASSQDWTSRRGYTF
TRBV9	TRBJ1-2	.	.	TGTGCCAGCACCCCTGGCCCAGGGAGTCCTAACTATGGCTACACCTTC	CASTPGPGSPNYGYTF
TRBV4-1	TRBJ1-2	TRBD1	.	TGCGCCAGCAGCCAAACAATGACAGGGGTGAATAGCTATGGCTACACCTTC	CASSQTMTGVNSYGYTF
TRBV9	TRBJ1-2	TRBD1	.	TGTGCCAGCAGCGTAGTGGACAGGGGTGACTATGGCTACACCTTC	CASSVVDRGDYGYTF
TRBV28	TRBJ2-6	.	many	TGTGCCAGCACCCCGTCGGGCTTGAGCTCTGGGGCCAACGTCCTGACTTTC	CASTPSGLSSGANVLTF